The source of this T cell receptor beta chain is a study of blood T cell repertoires in COVID-19. Across the whole study: COVID-19 samples collected from the United States, Italy and Spain covered acute and convalescent phases. In each case, the material was cDNA or gDNA derived from T cells, B-cell-depleted T cells, or PBMCs.

TCRdb's copy holds only in-frame clones and misses some; the assay was immunoSEQ multiplex PCR. The sample consists of a few hundred thousand clones, 90% of them appearing once. Unmatched junction bases numbered 4, after V lost 6 bases and J lost 9 bases. The CDR3 is 12 amino acids. This receptor was identified in a woman younger than 30 with acute COVID-19. Material: PBMCs or T cells enriched from blood (not recorded which). The chain employs TRBV12-3 or TRBV12-4 and TRBJ2-1, with 8 positions matching TRBD1. The CDR3 loop is CASRKTGGEQFF. The CDR3 bases are TGTGCCAGCAGGAAAACAGGGGGTGAGCAGTTCTTC.